The 13 T cell receptor beta chains reported below all come from one sample, sequenced in a study of beta chain features in type 1 diabetes. Expressed TCRB transcripts were sequenced because the isolated RNA had all been reverse transcribed beforehand. TCRdb's copy holds only in-frame clones and misses some; the assay was immunoSEQ multiplex PCR. Here the sample spans under 400,000 clones, around 12% being singletons. Sample: naive CD4+ T cells from blood. Receptors originate from a young man in good health.

This clone occurred a few times. The chain is built from TRBV19 and TRBJ1-5; TRBD1 agrees at 8 bases. The V segment lost 3 bases and the J segment 6 bases; nucleotides outside the gene matches: 13. CDR1 is LNHDA and CDR2 is SQIVND in the germline V gene (reference sequence). This CDR3 has 17 residues. The CDR3 DNA follows: TGTGCCAGTAGTATTTGGGCAGGGGGCGAGATCGGTCAGCCCCAGCATTTT. Its protein is CASSIWAGGEIGQPQHF.

This clone was seen a handful of times. In nucleotides, the CDR3 is TGTGCCAGCAGCCCCCGACAGGCAGAGACCCAGTACTTC. It translates to CASSPRQAETQYF. The chain employs TRBV11-3 and TRBJ2-5; D is perhaps TRBD1 (6 bases). This CDR3 has 13 amino acids. Germline V gives CDR1 SGHNT, CDR2 YENEEA. Trimming cost V 5 bases and J 4 bases, with 11 bases left between them.

This clone came up a few times. This chain uses TRBV7-2 with TRBJ2-1; a possible D gene is TRBD1 (6 bases). V was trimmed by 11 bases and J by 6 bases, leaving 17 bases between them. Germline CDR1 SGHTA, CDR2 FQGNSA. CDR3 length equals 13 residues. The CDR3 DNA reads TGTGCCTCTAAGGGGGAGAGAGGCAATGAGCAGTTCTTC. It encodes CASKGERGNEQFF.

The gene calls are TRBV7-9 and TRBJ2-6, with no clear D. The V and J ends lost 5 bases and 0 bases respectively, with 14 bases between them. This CDR3 spans 17 amino acids. CDR1 is SEHNR, CDR2 FQNEAQ, per germline (reference sequence). The CDR3 bases are TGTGCCAGCAGCCAGGCCTGGGCCCACTCTGGGGCCAACGTCCTGACTTTC. This translates into CASSQAWAHSGANVLTF.

This clone showed up just a few times. In DNA form, the CDR3 reads TGTGCCAGCAGCGTGGACAGGGGCTACTCATCCTACGAGCAGTACTTC. Amino acids: CASSVDRGYSSYEQYF. The chain links TRBV13 to TRBJ2-7; 9 bases match TRBD1. Germline V gene sequence: CDR1 PRHDT, CDR2 FYEKMQ (reference sequence). V lost 5 bases and J lost 1; bases outside the gene matches: 9. The length of the CDR3 is 16 residues.

In the case of this clone: At the DNA level, this CDR3 is encoded by other sequences in the same sample as well. This chain joins TRBV30 and TRBJ1-3; D call uncertain. CDR1 is GTSNPN and CDR2 is SVGIG in the germline V gene (reference sequence). Trimming cost V 2 bases and J 4 bases, with 3 bases left between them. There are 11 residues in the CDR3. CDR3 region: CAWSLGNTIYF. CDR3 DNA: TGTGCCTGGAGTTTAGGAAACACCATATATTTT.

In regard to this clone: The same CDR3 also results from other DNA sequences found in this sample. This chain joins TRBV7-2 and TRBJ2-7; D not certain. The V end was cut by 1 base, the J end by 1 base, with 5 bases between. Germline lookup yields CDR1 SGHTA and CDR2 FQGNSA. This CDR3 spans 13 amino acids. The CDR3 protein is CASSLDRSYEQYF. The CDR3 coding sequence is TGTGCCAGCAGCTTAGACAGATCCTACGAGCAGTACTTC.

Only a few counts were recorded for this clone. CDR3 sequence: CASRAYSHYGYTF. As DNA, the CDR3 is TGTGCCAGCAGGGCTTATAGCCACTATGGCTACACCTTC. The chain couples TRBV28 to TRBJ1-2; D not certain. Germline V gene data show CDR1 as MDHEN and CDR2 as SYDVKM. The germline V and J ends were trimmed by 6 bases and 3 bases, with 11 bases remaining between them. The CDR3 spans 13 residues.

This clone was seen only a few times. This chain links TRBV19 with TRBJ1-5; D is possibly TRBD1 (6 bases). The germline V gene has CDR1 LNHDA and CDR2 SQIVND (reference sequence). The CDR3 is 14 residues long. Trimming stripped 6 bases from V and 3 bases from J, with 12 bases between. The CDR3 here is CASSGTRDNQPQHF. In nucleotides, the CDR3 is TGTGCCAGTAGCGGGACACGGGACAATCAGCCCCAGCATTTT.

This clone was found a few times. The genes are TRBV2 and TRBJ2-7; no reliable D call. Germline CDR1 reads SNHLY; CDR2 reads FYNNEI. The CDR3 is 14 residues long. V was shortened by 7 bases and J by 0 bases, with 13 bases between the two germline ends. CDR3: CASNQMLSSYEQYF. The CDR3 DNA follows: TGTGCCAGCAATCAGATGCTTTCCTCCTACGAGCAGTACTTC.

This sequence joins TRBV7-3 and TRBJ2-7; D uncertain. The V and J ends lost 5 bases and 2 bases respectively, with 16 bases between them. Germline V gives CDR1 SGHTA, CDR2 FQGTGA. This CDR3 has 15 amino acids. CDR3 sequence reads: CASSPSTEAAYEQYF. As DNA, the CDR3 is TGTGCCAGCAGCCCAAGCACCGAGGCGGCCTACGAGCAGTACTTC.

This CDR3 is CASGNLAYEQYF. The CDR3 coding sequence is TGTGCCTCGGGAAACTTGGCCTACGAGCAGTACTTC. The chain employs TRBV28 and TRBJ2-7; possibly TRBD2 for D (5 bases). Germline V gene lookup returns CDR1 MDHEN and CDR2 SYDVKM. The CDR3 spans 12 residues. Deletions cut 11 bases from V and 2 bases from J, with 13 bases between.

This clone showed up just a few times. The rearrangement uses TRBV14 and TRBJ2-2; perhaps TRBD1 as D (5 bases). The V gene's germline CDR1 is SGHDN and CDR2 FVKESK. The CDR3 contains 15 residues. V was trimmed by 3 bases and J by 5 bases, leaving 13 bases between them. The CDR3 DNA sequence: TGTGCCAGCAGCCAGGGCCAGGGTTGGACCGGGGAGCTGTTTTTT. Protein product: CASSQGQGWTGELFF.